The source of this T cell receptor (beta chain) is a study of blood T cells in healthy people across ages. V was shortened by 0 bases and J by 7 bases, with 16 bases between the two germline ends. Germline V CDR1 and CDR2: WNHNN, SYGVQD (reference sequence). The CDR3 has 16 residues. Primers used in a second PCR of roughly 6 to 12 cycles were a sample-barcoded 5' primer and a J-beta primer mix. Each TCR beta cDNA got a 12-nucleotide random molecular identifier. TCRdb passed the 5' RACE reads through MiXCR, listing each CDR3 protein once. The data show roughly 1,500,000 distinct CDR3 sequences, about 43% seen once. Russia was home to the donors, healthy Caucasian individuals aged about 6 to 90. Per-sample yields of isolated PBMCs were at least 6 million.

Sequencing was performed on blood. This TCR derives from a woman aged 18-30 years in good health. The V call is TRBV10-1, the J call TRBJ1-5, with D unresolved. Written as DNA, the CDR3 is TGCGCCAGCAGTGAGTCGCGCCTCGGGAATTCGCAGCCCCAGCATTTT. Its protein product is CASSESRLGNSQPQHF.